Each of the 28 T cell receptor beta chains below was sequenced from the same sample in a study of CD8 T cells in ankylosing spondylitis. These receptors are not linked to any known antigen. Study-wide results and caveats: In ankylosing spondylitis blood, a motif of seven to nine highly homologous TCR beta variants appeared characteristic.

TCRdb re-called the 5' RACE reads with MiXCR, one entry per CDR3 protein. The sample consists of around 450,000 distinct CDR3 sequences, around 26% of them appearing once. The sample was blood, either unsorted or a sorted T cell fraction (not recorded which). The receptors here all came from a male donor with ankylosing spondylitis.

This clonotype has a handful of counts. The rearrangement links TRBV20-1 to TRBJ2-2, with 7 bases identical to TRBD2. J was trimmed by 6 bases and V by 0 bases; bases with no gene match: 10. The CDR3 runs 16 residues. Germline V gene sequence: CDR1 DFQATT, CDR2 SNEGSKA (reference sequence). The CDR3 protein is CSARDRGSGSAGELFF. The CDR3, as DNA: TGCAGTGCTAGAGATCGTGGTAGCGGGTCGGCCGGGGAGCTGTTTTTT.

The chain links TRBV14 to TRBJ1-1; no firm D call. The CDR3 is 16 residues long. CDR1 and CDR2 from the germline V gene are SGHDN and FVKESK. Trimming removed 3 bases at V and 5 bases at J, with 19 bases between. The CDR3 sequence is CASSHARVDFITEAFF. The CDR3, as DNA: TGTGCCAGCAGCCACGCGAGGGTTGACTTTATTACTGAAGCTTTCTTT.

CDR3 nucleotides: TGTGCCAGCAGGCGCTCCCTAGCGATCCACGAGCAGTACTTC. Translation: CASRRSLAIHEQYF. The chain carries TRBV12-3 or TRBV12-4 and TRBJ2-7; the D gene is possibly TRBD2 (6 bases). V was cut by 6 bases and J by 5 bases, with 17 bases left in between. There are 14 residues in the CDR3.

This clonotype was counted between two and nine times. The chain has TRBV15 and TRBJ2-1; D is unclear. The V end lost 1 base, the J end lost 1 base, and 17 bases lay between the germline ends. CDR1 and CDR2 from the germline V gene are LNHNV and YYDKDF (reference sequence). The CDR3 runs to 18 residues. Written as DNA, the CDR3 is TGTGCCACCAGCAGAGGGGCATTGAGGAAATTTTCCTACAATGAGCAGTTCTTC. This gives the protein CATSRGALRKFSYNEQFF. Full variable domain (remainder filled in from reference TRBV15 and TRBJ2-1): DAMVIQNPRYQVTQFGKPVTLSCSQTLNHNVMYWYQQKSSQAPKLLFHYYDKDFNNEADTPDNFQSRRPNTSFCFLDIRSPGLGDTAMYLCATSRGALRKFSYNEQFFGPGTRLTVL.

There are a few counts of this clonotype. The chain recombines TRBV18 with TRBJ1-1; 12 positions match TRBD1. The CDR3 contains 16 residues. CDR1 and CDR2 from the germline V gene are KGHSH and LQKENI. V shed 3 bases, J shed 0 bases, and the junction held 2 bases outside the gene matches. The CDR3 bases are TGTGCCAGCTCACCCGGGACAGGGGGCCTGAACACTGAAGCTTTCTTT. Translation gives CASSPGTGGLNTEAFF. The whole variable domain, filled in from reference TRBV18 and TRBJ1-1, reads NAGVMQNPRHLVRRRGQEARLRCSPMKGHSHVYWYRQLPEEGLKFMVYLQKENIIDESGMPKERFSAEFPKEGPSILRIQQVVRGDSAAYFCASSPGTGGLNTEAFFGQGTRLTVV.

This clonotype was seen a few times. One end of the junction varies from germline; a read error may be responsible. The CDR3 reads CASSLTGSAKNIQCF. Written as DNA, the CDR3 is TGTGCCAGCAGCTTGACGGGCTCAGCCAAAAACATTCAGTGCTTC. This chain links TRBV7-9 with TRBJ2-4, with D uncertain. The CDR3 length is 15 residues. Germline V CDR1 and CDR2: SEHNR, FQNEAQ (reference sequence).

This chain links TRBV10-3 with TRBJ1-2; the match to TRBD1 covers 7 bases. Per the germline V gene, CDR1 is ENHRY and CDR2 is SYGVKD. The J segment lost 6 bases and the V segment lost 5 bases, leaving 6 bases of the junction unmatched. This CDR3 contains 13 residues. The CDR3: CAISFEGADGYTF. Here the CDR3 DNA reads TGTGCCATCAGTTTTGAGGGGGCGGATGGCTACACCTTC.

The chain carries TRBV29-1 and TRBJ2-5; the D gene is possibly TRBD2 (6 bases). Germline-derived CDR1 and CDR2 are SQVTM and ANQGSEA. V lost 4 bases and J 5 bases, leaving 20 bases between the germline ends. The CDR3 is 15 residues long. This CDR3 reads CSVGGGPPRGETQYF. The DNA of the CDR3 is TGCAGCGTTGGAGGAGGGCCTCCCCGCGGGGAGACCCAGTACTTC.

V gene TRBV5-5 combines with J gene TRBJ1-2, with a weak D call TRBD1 (5 bases). This CDR3 is built from 13 residues. The germline V and J ends were trimmed by 4 bases and 8 bases, with 15 bases remaining between them. The germline V gene has CDR1 SGHKS and CDR2 YYEKEE (reference sequence). CDR3 region: CASSPEDIRGYTF. The CDR3 DNA sequence: TGTGCCAGCAGCCCGGAGGACATCAGAGGCTACACCTTC.

In its sample, this clonotype was seen many times. This rearrangement joins TRBV7-2 to TRBJ2-7, with 10 bases lining up with TRBD2. Trimming cost V 2 bases and J 6 bases; bases outside gene matches: 1. Germline loops: CDR1 SGHTA, CDR2 FQGNSA. This CDR3 is 13 amino acids long. This CDR3 reads CASSLIAGGEQYF. The DNA for the CDR3 is TGTGCCAGCAGCTTAATAGCGGGAGGCGAGCAGTACTTC.

The chain has TRBV12-3 or TRBV12-4 and TRBJ2-1; D may be TRBD2 (6 bases). The CDR3 sequence is 12 residues long. V was shortened by 6 bases and J by 10 bases, with 13 bases between the two germline ends. In nucleotides, the CDR3 is TGTGCCAGCAGCCAGACTAGTTTGGAGCAGTTCTTC. This encodes CASSQTSLEQFF.

The chain couples TRBV2 to TRBJ2-7, with TRBD1 matching over 10 bases. Looked up from germline, CDR1 is SNHLY and CDR2 is FYNNEI. CDR3 length: 13 residues. V shed 6 bases and J 7 bases; nucleotides not matched to a gene: 6. The CDR3 nucleotides are TGTGCCAGCAGCGGGACAGGGGTCGGGGAGCAGTACTTC. Its translation is CASSGTGVGEQYF.

In this sample, this clonotype turned up a few times. The J gene is TRBJ2-1, the V gene TRBV29-1; 16 nucleotides agree with TRBD2. CDR3 length: 15 residues. Germline CDR1 reads SQVTM; CDR2 reads ANQGSEA. With 6 bases clipped from V and 10 bases from J, the junction kept 9 bases outside the gene matches. The CDR3 DNA follows: TGCAGCGTCGGGACTAGCGGGAGGGGGATCGGCGAGCAGTTCTTC. As protein: CSVGTSGRGIGEQFF.

The chain uses TRBV20-1 and TRBJ2-2; TRBD1 or TRBD2 may be the D gene (5 bases each). Trimming cost V 0 bases and J 2 bases, with 13 bases left between them. This CDR3 is 16 amino acids long. Germline CDR1 and CDR2: DFQATT and SNEGSKA (reference sequence). The DNA of the CDR3 is TGCAGTGCTAGAGAACCTGGGACCAGTAACACCGGGGAGCTGTTTTTT. Translating it yields CSAREPGTSNTGELFF.

The rearrangement links TRBV5-1 to TRBJ2-1, with D tentatively TRBD1 (9 bases). The CDR3 contains 16 residues. V lost 4 bases to trimming and J lost 8 bases, with 22 bases between them. Germline V CDR1 and CDR2: SGHRS, YFSETQ. This CDR3 reads CASSREGQGFGDEQFF. The CDR3 DNA is TGCGCCAGCAGCCGGGAGGGACAGGGATTTGGCGATGAGCAGTTCTTC.

In its sample, this clonotype was seen a few times. The rearrangement uses TRBV7-9 and TRBJ1-1; maybe TRBD1 (5 bases). Germline CDR1 and CDR2: SEHNR and FQNEAQ (reference sequence). V lost 3 bases, J lost 0 bases, and 14 bases lay in between. The CDR3 consists of 16 residues. As DNA, the CDR3 is TGTGCCAGCAGCTTCCGGGACGGCTTAATGAACACTGAAGCTTTCTTT. Its protein is CASSFRDGLMNTEAFF.

The genes are TRBV19 and TRBJ2-4; D remains unclear. The CDR3 consists of 13 residues. Trimming cost V 3 bases and J 6 bases, with 9 bases left between them. The germline V gene encodes CDR1 LNHDA and CDR2 SQIVND (reference sequence). Here the CDR3 reads CASSMFVANIQYF. The CDR3 DNA reads as TGTGCCAGTAGTATGTTCGTCGCAAACATTCAGTACTTC.

The rearrangement links TRBV5-1 to TRBJ1-6; no clear D. Trimming took off 0 bases at V and 10 bases at J, with 8 bases between the two ends. CDR1 is SGHRS, CDR2 YFSETQ, per germline. The CDR3 is 13 residues long. The CDR3 nucleotides read TGCGCCAGCAGCTTGGAAAGAAGGTCACCCCTCCACTTT. Its translation is CASSLERRSPLHF. Complete variable domain (other parts from reference TRBV5-1 and TRBJ1-6): KAGVTQTPRYLIKTRGQQVTLSCSPISGHRSVSWYQQTPGQGLQFLFEYFSETQRNKGNFPGRFSGRQFSNSRSEMNVSTLELGDSALYLCASSLERRSPLHFGNGTRLTVT.

This clonotype appeared a few times. The final CDR3 position lacks the conserved phenylalanine or tryptophan, pointing to a likely read error. V usage is TRBV4-1 and J usage is TRBJ2-5; D possibly corresponds to TRBD2 (6 bases). Deletions cut 0 bases from V and 4 bases from J, with 15 bases between. CDR3 size: 16 residues. Germline V CDR1 and CDR2: MGHRA, YSYEKL. DNA of the CDR3: TGCGCCAGCAGCCAAGATGGGGCGTTGGAGGGAGAGACCCAGTACTTA. This gives the protein CASSQDGALEGETQYL.

In this sample, this clonotype turned up once. The chain couples TRBV29-1 to TRBJ1-2; D gene unclear. The V end was cut by 4 bases, the J end by 5 bases, with 17 bases between. The CDR3 loop spans 14 amino acids. Germline CDR1 reads SQVTM; CDR2 reads ANQGSEA. For the CDR3, the DNA is TGCAGCGTTGGAGGGTCCCGGCCCTCATATGGCTACACCTTC. It encodes CSVGGSRPSYGYTF.

The chain has TRBV5-1 and TRBJ1-1, with a tentative D call TRBD1 (5 bases). CDR1 is SGHRS, CDR2 YFSETQ, per germline. With 2 bases removed from V and 0 bases from J, the gap between germline ends came to 11 bases. CDR3 length: 15 residues. The CDR3 DNA follows: TGCGCCAGCAGCTTTGGGGCGGTGATGAACACTGAAGCTTTCTTT. This codes for CASSFGAVMNTEAFF.

CDR3 in DNA: TGTGCCAGCAGTGACCCCGGGACTAGCGGGAGAGGGGAGCAGTTCTTC. This codes for CASSDPGTSGRGEQFF. V is TRBV2 and J is TRBJ2-1; 14 bases line up with TRBD2. Germline CDR1 and CDR2: SNHLY and FYNNEI. CDR3 length equals 16 residues. Germline trimming cut 3 bases from V and 10 bases from J; bases unmatched to any gene: 8.

This clonotype has only one observation. The V call is TRBV20-1, the J call TRBJ2-3; D is ambiguous. Looked up from germline, CDR1 is DFQATT and CDR2 is SNEGSKA (reference sequence). There are 10 residues in the CDR3. V gave up 3 bases and J gave up 14 bases, with 12 bases separating them. CDR3 sequence reads: CSARARVSYF. Here the CDR3 DNA reads TGCAGTGCTAGGGCAAGGGTCTCGTATTTT.

This clonotype was picked up a small number of times. V and J are TRBV7-8 and TRBJ1-6; D uncertain. The CDR3 sequence is 13 residues long. The ends were cut back, 4 bases at V and 8 bases at J, with 9 bases in the middle. Germline lookup yields CDR1 SGHVS and CDR2 FQNEAQ. In DNA form, the CDR3 reads TGTGCCAGCAGCTCTTACGAGCATTCACCCCTCCACTTT. This translates into CASSSYEHSPLHF.

The chain joins TRBV11-2 to TRBJ2-2; D uncertain. This CDR3 contains 15 residues. Germline values: CDR1 SGHAT, CDR2 FQNNGV. The germline V and J ends were trimmed by 2 bases and 10 bases, with 17 bases remaining between them. The CDR3 region is CASSLIGGLNLELFF. The DNA for the CDR3 is TGTGCCAGCAGCTTAATCGGCGGCCTTAATCTGGAGCTGTTTTTT.

V and J are TRBV12-3 or TRBV12-4 and TRBJ2-5; the D gene is possibly TRBD1 (6 bases). This CDR3 region has 12 residues. Trimming shortened V by 6 bases and J by 5 bases, and 10 bases separated the two germline ends. CDR3 DNA: TGTGCCAGCAGCGACCAGGGGGAGACCCAGTACTTC. Protein: CASSDQGETQYF.

The chain is built from TRBV2 and TRBJ2-3; 7 nucleotides line up with TRBD2. The CDR3 is 14 amino acids. Germline CDR1 and CDR2: SNHLY and FYNNEI. The trim removed 7 bases at V and 6 bases at J, leaving 10 bases unmatched. DNA for the CDR3: TGTGCCAGCAACGCGGGAGTCGCCTCGGATACGCAGTATTTT. This codes for CASNAGVASDTQYF.

This clonotype was recorded many times. V gene TRBV3-1 combines with J gene TRBJ1-2; D might be TRBD1 (5 bases). In germline, CDR1 is LGHDT, CDR2 YNNKEL (reference sequence). V was clipped by 0 bases and J by 4 bases, with 15 bases between them. This CDR3 contains 16 residues. The CDR3 spells CASSQDRAGFRYGYTF. CDR3 DNA: TGTGCCAGCAGCCAAGATAGGGCAGGGTTTCGCTATGGCTACACCTTC.